A selection of T cell receptor beta chains follows, all from one sample in a study of blood T cell repertoires in COVID-19. TCRdb's table, derived via immunoSEQ multiplex PCR, lists solely in-frame clones and lacks some. The repertoire holds a few hundred thousand clones, with approximately 86% as singletons. The sequenced sample consisted of peripheral blood. All receptors come from a woman aged 70-85 years with active or convalescent COVID-19. Each CDR3 is given with its conserved first and last residue. A D gene is named only where the DNA matches it firmly. Rows may omit the clone size; those that give it use once, few, many or a size class.

d_gene: TRBD1; v_gene: TRBV5-6; abundance: .; j_gene: TRBJ2-7; CDR3nt: TGTGCCAGCAGCTTCCCGGGACAGATCTACGAGCAGTACTTC; CDR3aa: CASSFPGQIYEQYF
d_gene: TRBD1; v_gene: TRBV3-1/TRBV3-2; abundance: .; j_gene: TRBJ2-7; CDR3nt: TGTGCCAGCAGGCTACCAAGCCGAGCCGGGACAGATAGTTACGAGCAGTACTTC; CDR3aa: CASRLPSRAGTDSYEQYF
d_gene: TRBD1; v_gene: TRBV5-5; abundance: once; j_gene: TRBJ1-1; CDR3nt: TGTGCCAGCAGCGCGACAGGGGCCTCGAACACTGAAGCTTTCTTT; CDR3aa: CASSATGASNTEAFF
d_gene: .; v_gene: TRBV6-5; abundance: .; j_gene: TRBJ1-2; CDR3nt: TGTGCCAGCAGGGTAGCTGGGAACTATGGCTACACCTTC; CDR3aa: CASRVAGNYGYTF
d_gene: .; v_gene: TRBV27; abundance: .; j_gene: TRBJ2-7; CDR3nt: TGTGCCAGCAGTTTATTGGGGGGCTCCTACGAGCAGTACTTC; CDR3aa: CASSLLGGSYEQYF
d_gene: TRBD1; v_gene: TRBV19; abundance: .; j_gene: TRBJ1-2; CDR3nt: TGTGCCAGCCGGACAGGGGGACGAGGCTACACCTTC; CDR3aa: CASRTGGRGYTF
d_gene: TRBD1; v_gene: TRBV6-5; abundance: .; j_gene: TRBJ2-7; CDR3nt: TGTGCCAGCAGTTATTCGCCGGGACAGGGCTACGAGCAGTACTTC; CDR3aa: CASSYSPGQGYEQYF
d_gene: .; v_gene: TRBV7-9; abundance: .; j_gene: TRBJ2-1; CDR3nt: TGTGCCAGCAGCTTCAAATACAATGATGAAACGGAGCAGTTCTTC; CDR3aa: CASSFKYNDETEQFF
d_gene: .; v_gene: TRBV6-5; abundance: .; j_gene: TRBJ2-7; CDR3nt: TGTGCCAGCAAGGTGATACAGACCGCCTACGAGCAGTACTTC; CDR3aa: CASKVIQTAYEQYF
d_gene: TRBD1; v_gene: TRBV19; abundance: .; j_gene: TRBJ1-5; CDR3nt: TGTGCCAGTTCACCTAGGGGGCGGCCCCAGCATTTT; CDR3aa: CASSPRGRPQHF
d_gene: TRBD1; v_gene: TRBV7-6; abundance: .; j_gene: TRBJ1-2; CDR3nt: TGTGCCAGCAGCCCCCGGACAGGGCCCTCGGCGGGCTACACCTTC; CDR3aa: CASSPRTGPSAGYTF
d_gene: .; v_gene: TRBV3-1/TRBV3-2; abundance: .; j_gene: TRBJ2-5; CDR3nt: TGTGCCAGCAGCCAAGGTCGGCAGGTAGAGACCCAGTACTTC; CDR3aa: CASSQGRQVETQYF
d_gene: .; v_gene: TRBV7-2; abundance: few; j_gene: TRBJ1-1; CDR3nt: TGTGCCAGCAGCTTAAGGTTTACGAGGACAGTGAACACTGAAGCTTTCTTT; CDR3aa: CASSLRFTRTVNTEAFF
d_gene: .; v_gene: TRBV19; abundance: .; j_gene: TRBJ2-1; CDR3nt: TGTGCCAGTAGCCGGGGGGCCAATGAGCAGTTCTTC; CDR3aa: CASSRGANEQFF
d_gene: TRBD1; v_gene: TRBV5-5; abundance: .; j_gene: TRBJ1-2; CDR3nt: TGTGCCAGCAGCCCCAAACAACAGGGGATCTATGGCTACACCTTC; CDR3aa: CASSPKQQGIYGYTF